Shown below are 27 T cell receptor beta chains from a single sample sequenced in a study of blood T cell repertoires in COVID-19. The repertoire was sequenced with immunoSEQ multiplex PCR; TCRdb's copy has only in-frame clones and lacks some. This table holds about 490,000 clones, roughly 88% found once. The sequencing sample was made of peripheral blood. The origin of the receptors is a human donor in a cohort sampled during active COVID-19.

This clone was recorded only once. The chain joins TRBV6-1 to TRBJ1-1, with D unclear. The CDR3 has 14 amino acids. Per the germline V gene, CDR1 is MNHNS and CDR2 is SASEGT. The V and J ends lost 7 bases and 7 bases respectively, with 19 bases between them. CDR3 nucleotides: TGTGCCAGCATCCTACCTGGAGGGCCAGGTGAAGCTTTCTTT. Translated: CASILPGGPGEAFF.

The chain links TRBV30 to TRBJ1-6, with unresolved D. The CDR3 loop spans 13 amino acids. Germline V gene data show CDR1 as GTSNPN and CDR2 as SVGIG (reference sequence). V lost 1 base and J lost 3, with 4 bases in between. The CDR3, as DNA: TGTGCCTGGAGTGCGGGCTATAATTCACCCCTCCACTTT. Translation gives CAWSAGYNSPLHF.

The J gene is TRBJ2-3, the V gene TRBV5-1, with D possibly matching TRBD2 (5 bases). The V gene's germline CDR1 is SGHRS and CDR2 YFSETQ. This CDR3 has 16 residues. The germline V and J ends were trimmed by 0 bases and 1 base, with 12 bases remaining between them. CDR3 region: CASSLEASRRTDTQYF. The CDR3 coding sequence is TGCGCCAGCAGCTTGGAGGCTAGCAGACGCACAGATACGCAGTATTTT.

This clone turned up a few times. V gene TRBV11-2 combines with J gene TRBJ1-2; a weak D match, TRBD1 (6 bases). The germline gives CDR1 SGHAT, CDR2 FQNNGV. Trimming took 6 bases from V and 2 from J, leaving 13 bases between them. The CDR3 loop spans 14 amino acids. Here the CDR3 DNA reads TGTGCCAGCAGGAAGGGGGGAGGGAACTATGGCTACACCTTC. This codes for CASRKGGGNYGYTF.

J is TRBJ1-5 and V is TRBV6-2 or TRBV6-3, with 9 bases matching TRBD1. With V trimmed by 5 bases and J by 4 bases, 6 bases remained unmatched. The CDR3 consists of 15 residues. Germline V gene lookup returns CDR1 MNHEY and CDR2 SVGEGT. CDR3: CASSRDRDSNQPQHF. Written as DNA, the CDR3 is TGTGCCAGCAGTAGGGACAGGGATAGTAATCAGCCCCAGCATTTT.

The CDR3 nucleotides are TGCGCCAGCAGCTTCCGGGACAGGGAAAATTCACCCCTCCACTTT. It specifies CASSFRDRENSPLHF. This chain uses TRBV5-1 with TRBJ1-6; 9 positions agree with TRBD1. J lost 7 bases, V lost 2 bases, and 4 bases had no gene match. The CDR3 has 15 residues. The germline gives CDR1 SGHRS, CDR2 YFSETQ. The whole variable domain, filled in from reference TRBV5-1 and TRBJ1-6, reads KAGVTQTPRYLIKTRGQQVTLSCSPISGHRSVSWYQQTPGQGLQFLFEYFSETQRNKGNFPGRFSGRQFSNSRSEMNVSTLELGDSALYLCASSFRDRENSPLHFGNGTRLTVT.

The chain has TRBV27 and TRBJ1-4, with D maybe TRBD1 (5 bases). This CDR3 region has 14 residues. The V gene's germline CDR1 is MNHEY and CDR2 SMNVEV (reference sequence). Trimming took 8 bases from V and 2 from J, leaving 12 bases between them. DNA of the CDR3: TGTGCCAGCGGGTCGACAGCTACTAATGAAAAACTGTTTTTT. Amino acid sequence: CASGSTATNEKLFF.

This clone was counted a few times. The chain has TRBV6-1 and TRBJ1-2; TRBD1 agrees at 7 bases. Germline trimming cut 2 bases from V and 2 bases from J; bases unmatched to any gene: 5. The germline V gene has CDR1 MNHNS and CDR2 SASEGT. The CDR3 has 15 amino acids. The CDR3 loop is CASSERAGGNYGYTF. The DNA of the CDR3 is TGTGCCAGCAGTGAACGCGCAGGGGGGAACTATGGCTACACCTTC.

This chain joins TRBV9 and TRBJ1-1; the D gene is possibly TRBD1 (5 bases). Germline-derived CDR1 and CDR2 are SGDLS and YYNGEE. The germline V and J ends were trimmed by 0 bases and 1 base, with 22 bases remaining between them. The CDR3 sequence is 19 residues long. The CDR3 DNA is TGTGCCAGCAGCGTAGCTACCGGCGGACAAAAGGGTACGAACACTGAAGCTTTCTTT. Its translation: CASSVATGGQKGTNTEAFF.

The genes are TRBV6-5 and TRBJ1-6; D not certain. CDR3 size: 12 residues. The germline V and J ends were trimmed by 2 bases and 8 bases, with 4 bases remaining between them. Germline values: CDR1 MNHEY, CDR2 SVGAGI. The CDR3 DNA reads TGTGCCAGCAGTTACCGGGATTCACCCCTCCACTTT. Translating gives CASSYRDSPLHF.

This clone has only one observation. The chain recombines TRBV5-4 with TRBJ2-1; 12 nucleotides agree with TRBD2. CDR1 is SGHNT, CDR2 YYREEE, per germline (reference sequence). After removal of 4 bases from V and 6 bases from J, the junction contained 11 bases not matched to a gene. CDR3 length: 17 amino acids. The DNA for the CDR3 is TGTGCCAGCAGCCAAGCTATACTAGCGGGAGGATCCAATGAGCAGTTCTTC. Its translation: CASSQAILAGGSNEQFF. Full variable domain (remainder filled in from reference TRBV5-4 and TRBJ2-1): ETGVTQSPTHLIKTRGQQVTLRCSSQSGHNTVSWYQQALGQGPQFIFQYYREEENGRGNFPPRFSGLQFPNYSSELNVNALELDDSALYLCASSQAILAGGSNEQFFGPGTRLTVL.

The chain is built from TRBV18 and TRBJ1-3, with 8 bases matching TRBD1. Germline V gene sequence: CDR1 KGHSH, CDR2 LQKENI. This CDR3 spans 16 amino acids. J was trimmed by 4 bases and V by 4 bases; bases with no gene match: 9. CDR3 sequence: CASSRASTGDGNTIYF. The CDR3 DNA reads TGTGCCAGCTCACGAGCCTCGACAGGGGACGGAAACACCATATATTTT.

This clone was recorded only once. CDR3 sequence (DNA): TGTGCCAGCAGAATAGGGGGCGGGTATGGCTACACCTTC. This codes for CASRIGGGYGYTF. The chain employs TRBV6-5 and TRBJ1-2; 7 nucleotides line up with TRBD1. The CDR3 contains 13 residues. CDR1 MNHEY and CDR2 SVGAGI come from the germline V gene. J lost 5 bases, V lost 6 bases, and 6 bases had no gene match.

V usage is TRBV5-1 and J usage is TRBJ1-6, with D hard to call. The germline CDR1 and CDR2 sequences are SGHRS and YFSETQ. V was trimmed by 0 bases and J by 0 bases, leaving 7 bases between them. This CDR3 has 16 residues. CDR3 nucleotide sequence: TGCGCCAGCAGCTTGGCCTACAGCTCCTATAATTCACCCCTCCACTTT. It encodes CASSLAYSSYNSPLHF.

The V gene is TRBV9, the J gene TRBJ1-1; D call uncertain. V lost 0 bases to trimming and J lost 4 bases, with 13 bases between them. Germline V gives CDR1 SGDLS, CDR2 YYNGEE. The CDR3 has 15 amino acids. The CDR3 reads CASSVEIGRGTEAFF. The CDR3 DNA is TGTGCCAGCAGCGTAGAAATAGGCCGAGGCACTGAAGCTTTCTTT. Drawing the rest from reference TRBV9 and TRBJ1-1, the complete variable domain is DSGVTQTPKHLITATGQRVTLRCSPRSGDLSVYWYQQSLDQGLQFLIQYYNGEERAKGNILERFSAQQFPDLHSELNLSSLELGDSALYFCASSVEIGRGTEAFFGQGTRLTVV.

The chain carries TRBV10-3 and TRBJ1-2, with TRBD1 matching 9 bases. Germline V lookup: CDR1 ENHRY, CDR2 SYGVKD. This CDR3 has 15 residues. Trimming removed 4 bases from V and 4 bases from J; junction bases left unmatched: 7. The CDR3 is CAISGDRDGSYGYTF. In nucleotides, the CDR3 is TGTGCCATCAGTGGGGACAGGGACGGTTCCTATGGCTACACCTTC.

The rearrangement joins TRBV3-1 (or the pseudogene TRBV3-2) to TRBJ2-7; weak D call: TRBD2 (6 bases). The CDR3 is made up of 16 amino acids. Germline CDR1 and CDR2: LGHDT and YNNKEL (reference sequence). Trimming took off 3 bases at V and 4 bases at J, with 19 bases between the two ends. The CDR3: CASSQAAGPRTYEQYF. CDR3 DNA: TGTGCCAGCAGCCAGGCCGCGGGACCCAGAACTTACGAGCAGTACTTC.

As to this clone: This CDR3 is also generated by other DNA sequences in the sample. This rearrangement joins TRBV9 to TRBJ1-2; D may be TRBD1 (6 bases). V was trimmed by 2 bases and J by 2 bases, leaving 7 bases between them. Germline V gene sequence: CDR1 SGDLS, CDR2 YYNGEE. The CDR3 loop spans 13 amino acids. As DNA, the CDR3 is TGTGCCAGCAGCGTCGACAGGAACTATGGCTACACCTTC. Protein: CASSVDRNYGYTF.

The chain uses TRBV28 and TRBJ1-3; D is possibly TRBD1 (5 bases). CDR1 is MDHEN and CDR2 is SYDVKM in the germline V gene. CDR3 size: 16 residues. Deletions cut 7 bases from V and 2 bases from J, with 18 bases between. CDR3 nucleotide sequence: TGTGCCAGCACCTTATCGGCGGGGGGGGCTGGAAACACCATATATTTT. This encodes CASTLSAGGAGNTIYF.

The chain carries TRBV6-1 and TRBJ1-5; D gene unclear. The CDR3 runs to 13 residues. The germline CDR1 and CDR2 sequences are MNHNS and SASEGT. V was shortened by 2 bases and J by 10 bases, with 12 bases between the two germline ends. This CDR3 reads CASSEMSLLPQHF. The DNA of the CDR3 is TGTGCCAGCAGTGAAATGAGCCTTCTCCCCCAGCATTTT.

The chain employs TRBV29-1 and TRBJ2-1; maybe TRBD1 (6 bases). CDR1 and CDR2 (germline): SQVTM, ANQGSEA. V lost 6 bases to trimming and J lost 4 bases, with 13 bases between them. The CDR3 is 13 amino acids. Written as DNA, the CDR3 is TGCAGCGTGACCCTGACAGGTTACAATGAGCAGTTCTTC. This sequence encodes CSVTLTGYNEQFF.

The chain joins TRBV5-1 to TRBJ2-7, with 9 bases identical to TRBD1. Germline CDR1 reads SGHRS; CDR2 reads YFSETQ. The CDR3 loop spans 17 amino acids. The J segment lost 5 bases and the V segment lost 4 bases, leaving 16 bases of the junction unmatched. CDR3: CASSPGGQGGFGDEQYF. The CDR3 nucleotides read TGCGCCAGCAGCCCGGGGGGACAGGGCGGTTTTGGCGACGAGCAGTACTTC.

This chain joins TRBV7-9 and TRBJ2-2, with TRBD2 matching 10 bases. Losses at the gene ends were 3 bases for V and 5 bases for J; bases not matched to a gene: 6. The CDR3 sequence is 16 residues long. CDR1 is SEHNR, CDR2 FQNEAQ, per germline (reference sequence). The CDR3 coding sequence is TGTGCCAGCAGCTTGAGTCTAGCGGGAGCAACCGGGGAGCTGTTTTTT. Translation: CASSLSLAGATGELFF.

The gene calls are TRBV6-5 and TRBJ1-2; 8 nucleotides agree with TRBD1. The length of the CDR3 is 14 residues. V trimming: 9 bases; J trimming: 2 bases; junction bases outside the gene matches: 8. Germline V gene sequence: CDR1 MNHEY, CDR2 SVGAGI. The CDR3 DNA is TGTGCCAGTTTACCTGGACAGGGAAACTATGGCTACACCTTC. It translates to CASLPGQGNYGYTF.

The chain employs TRBV20-1 and TRBJ2-3; 11 bases are shared with TRBD2. Germline V gene lookup returns CDR1 DFQATT and CDR2 SNEGSKA (reference sequence). Unmatched junction bases numbered 10, after V lost 3 bases and J lost 5 bases. The CDR3 is 16 amino acids. In DNA, the CDR3 is TGCAGTGCTAGTAGGGGGACTAGCGGCGCGGGAGATACGCAGTATTTT. Translated, it gives CSASRGTSGAGDTQYF.

The CDR3 loop is CASSQEGEGIPEAFF. The CDR3 DNA reads TGTGCCAGCAGCCAGGAGGGAGAGGGGATCCCTGAAGCTTTCTTT. The chain links TRBV4-2 to TRBJ1-1, with D perhaps TRBD1 (5 bases). The CDR3 has 15 amino acids. The V end lost 3 bases, the J end lost 6 bases, and 17 bases lay between the germline ends. Germline CDR1 reads LGHNA; CDR2 reads YNFKEQ.

In nucleotides, the CDR3 is TGTGCCAGCAGTTACGAAAGGAGCTCCTATAATTCACCCCTCCACTTT. Amino acids: CASSYERSSYNSPLHF. V gene TRBV6-6 combines with J gene TRBJ1-6; D not certain. Germline lookup yields CDR1 MNHNY and CDR2 SVGAGI (reference sequence). V was cut by 2 bases and J by 0 bases, with 8 bases left in between. This CDR3 contains 16 residues.